This T cell receptor beta chain was recorded in a study of T cell responses to AZD1222 COVID-19 vaccine. Study-wide results and caveats: Baseline serostatus was positive in only a handful of AZD1222 recipients.

The table came from immunoSEQ multiplex PCR; TCRdb's copy has only in-frame clones and leaves some out. The table has 90,000 to 150,000 clones, 88% seen once. The CDR3 is 15 amino acids. Germline CDR1 and CDR2: MDHEN and SYDVKM. V lost 2 bases and J 8 bases, leaving 15 bases between the germline ends. Details on this clone: Its antigen is undetermined.

This receptor was identified in an adult who received the AZD1222 COVID-19 vaccine. Here the sequenced sample was peripheral blood, taken 28 days after the second AZD1222 dose. The V call is TRBV28, the J call TRBJ1-4, with D possibly TRBD1 on 6 matching bases. The chain's CDR3 is CASSLRGGAGEKLFF. The CDR3 region has the DNA TGTGCCAGCAGTTTAAGGGGGGGCGCAGGGGAAAAACTGTTTTTT. Using reference TRBV28 and TRBJ1-4 for the parts outside the CDR3, the full variable domain is DVKVTQSSRYLVKRTGEKVFLECVQDMDHENMFWYRQDPGLGLRLIYFSYDVKMKEKGDIPEGYSVSREKKERFSLILESASTNQTSMYLCASSLRGGAGEKLFFGSGTQLSVL.